Shown below are 15 T cell receptor beta chains from a single sample sequenced in a study of cytomegalovirus exposure and HLA in healthy donors. Assay: immunoSEQ multiplex PCR; the TCRdb copy retains only in-frame clones and omits some. The sample includes about 60,000 clones, 90% to 97% of them seen just once. Material for sequencing was PBMCs. The receptors were sampled from a man aged 18 to 29 in good health and CMV-seronegative.

This clone came up once. This rearrangement joins TRBV6-6 to TRBJ1-1; D gene uncertain. With 4 bases removed from V and 6 bases from J, the gap between germline ends came to 12 bases. The CDR3 covers 13 residues. From germline, CDR1 is MNHNY and CDR2 SVGAGI (reference sequence). CDR3 sequence reads: CASSLQSSAEAFF. CDR3 DNA sequence: TGTGCCAGCAGTTTGCAAAGCTCCGCTGAAGCTTTCTTT.

The genes are TRBV5-1 and TRBJ2-1; 8 nucleotides agree with TRBD2. J lost 1 base, V lost 4 bases, and 4 bases had no gene match. The CDR3 totals 15 residues. The germline gives CDR1 SGHRS, CDR2 YFSETQ. CDR3: CASSPAGGSYNEQFF. The CDR3 coding sequence is TGCGCCAGCAGCCCCGCGGGGGGATCCTACAATGAGCAGTTCTTC. Looking up the rest from reference TRBV5-1 and TRBJ2-1 gives the full variable domain: KAGVTQTPRYLIKTRGQQVTLSCSPISGHRSVSWYQQTPGQGLQFLFEYFSETQRNKGNFPGRFSGRQFSNSRSEMNVSTLELGDSALYLCASSPAGGSYNEQFFGPGTRLTVL.

The chain links TRBV6-1 to TRBJ2-3, with D unclear. The germline V gene encodes CDR1 MNHNS and CDR2 SASEGT. Trimming took off 9 bases at V and 4 bases at J, with 20 bases between the two ends. The CDR3 loop spans 15 amino acids. CDR3 amino acids: CASAPWRPLPDTQYF. CDR3 DNA: TGTGCCAGTGCTCCGTGGAGACCTTTACCAGATACGCAGTATTTT.

V usage is TRBV7-2 and J usage is TRBJ2-3; a weak D match, TRBD1 (5 bases). Trimming left V 5 bases short and J 0 bases short, with 9 bases between. This CDR3 is built from 14 residues. Germline-derived CDR1 and CDR2 are SGHTA and FQGNSA. The CDR3 sequence: CASSLDRSTDTQYF. The CDR3 region has the DNA TGTGCCAGCAGCCTAGACAGAAGCACAGATACGCAGTATTTT.

V and J are TRBV4-1 and TRBJ2-5; D possibly corresponds to TRBD1 (5 bases). V was shortened by 3 bases and J by 5 bases, with 7 bases between the two germline ends. The V gene's germline CDR1 is MGHRA and CDR2 YSYEKL. This CDR3 comprises 12 residues. CDR3 protein: CASSQAGETQYF. CDR3 nucleotides: TGCGCCAGCAGCCAGGCAGGGGAGACCCAGTACTTC.

A single count supports this clone. The rearrangement links TRBV10-3 to TRBJ1-1; 8 positions match TRBD1. V lost 6 bases to trimming and J lost 1 base; unmatched junction nucleotides: 1. Germline V gives CDR1 ENHRY, CDR2 SYGVKD. The CDR3 is 13 residues long. The CDR3 sequence: CAISGTGNTEAFF. For the CDR3, the DNA is TGTGCCATCAGCGGGACAGGGAACACTGAAGCTTTCTTT.

This chain connects TRBV30 to TRBJ1-5; TRBD1 matches 8 bases. Trimming cost V 5 bases and J 0 bases; bases outside gene matches: 6. The CDR3 contains 15 residues. Germline-derived CDR1 and CDR2 are GTSNPN and SVGIG (reference sequence). The CDR3 bases are TGTGCCTGGGGGGAGGGACAGGCTAGCAATCAGCCCCAGCATTTT. As protein: CAWGEGQASNQPQHF.

This clone was observed a few times. This chain connects TRBV11-2 to TRBJ2-3; 7 positions match TRBD1. Per germline, CDR1 SGHAT and CDR2 FQNNGV. J gave up 4 bases and V 5 bases, and 12 bases lay outside the gene matches. CDR3 length: 16 amino acids. CDR3: CASSARQGLISDTQYF. For the CDR3, the DNA is TGTGCCAGCAGCGCACGACAGGGTTTGATATCAGATACGCAGTATTTT.

The chain has TRBV4-1 and TRBJ2-1; 9 nucleotides agree with TRBD2. CDR3 size: 16 residues. J was trimmed by 0 bases and V by 4 bases; bases with no gene match: 4. The germline V gene encodes CDR1 MGHRA and CDR2 YSYEKL. CDR3 coding DNA: TGCGCCAGCAGCCGAACTAGCGGGCGCTCCTACAATGAGCAGTTCTTC. It translates to CASSRTSGRSYNEQFF.

This clone was recorded once. The chain recombines TRBV11-2 with TRBJ2-3; a possible D gene is TRBD2 (5 bases). CDR3 length: 13 amino acids. The germline gives CDR1 SGHAT, CDR2 FQNNGV. Trimming stripped 2 bases from V and 6 bases from J, with 9 bases between. The CDR3: CASSLLSADTQYF. In DNA, the CDR3 is TGTGCCAGCAGCTTACTTAGCGCTGATACGCAGTATTTT. Full variable domain (remainder filled in from reference TRBV11-2 and TRBJ2-3): EAGVAQSPRYKIIEKRQSVAFWCNPISGHATLYWYQQILGQGPKLLIQFQNNGVVDDSQLPKDRFSAERLKGVDSTLKIQPAKLEDSAVYLCASSLLSADTQYFGPGTRLTVL.

This sequence joins TRBV27 and TRBJ1-5; D gene uncertain. Per germline, CDR1 MNHEY and CDR2 SMNVEV (reference sequence). The CDR3 loop spans 13 amino acids. V dropped 2 bases and J dropped 1 base, with 3 bases sitting between them. The CDR3 protein is CASSLGSNQPQHF. The CDR3 DNA sequence: TGTGCCAGCAGTTTAGGCAGCAATCAGCCCCAGCATTTT.

This chain uses TRBV2 with TRBJ1-5, with 9 bases aligning to TRBD1. This CDR3 is 14 amino acids long. Germline V gene sequence: CDR1 SNHLY, CDR2 FYNNEI. V lost 4 bases to trimming and J lost 6 bases; unmatched junction nucleotides: 4. The CDR3 spells CASSGTGEVQPQHF. The CDR3, as DNA: TGTGCCAGCAGTGGGACAGGGGAGGTTCAGCCCCAGCATTTT.

The gene calls are TRBV4-3 and TRBJ2-7; D gene ambiguous. Germline CDR1 and CDR2: LGHNA and YSLEER. The CDR3 covers 15 residues. Deletions cut 0 bases from V and 2 bases from J, with 11 bases between. CDR3 in DNA: TGCGCCAGCAGCCAAGACCCTCACAACACCTACGAGCAGTACTTC. Encoded protein: CASSQDPHNTYEQYF.

Worth noting for this clone: Other DNA sequences in this sample translate to the same CDR3. The chain is built from TRBV27 and TRBJ2-7; TRBD2 aligns across 7 bases. The CDR3 length is 14 residues. V dropped 2 bases and J dropped 1; count of bases not matched to a gene: 2. Germline CDR1 and CDR2: MNHEY and SMNVEV (reference sequence). CDR3 bases: TGTGCCAGCAGTTTAGGCGGGAGTTCCTACGAGCAGTACTTC. This encodes CASSLGGSSYEQYF.

Only one count was recorded for this clone. The chain combines TRBV7-9 with TRBJ1-4, with 8 bases matching TRBD1. J lost 7 bases, V lost 5 bases, and 6 bases had no gene match. The CDR3 consists of 14 residues. Germline V gene lookup returns CDR1 SEHNR and CDR2 FQNEAQ (reference sequence). CDR3 DNA: TGTGCCAGCAGCCCAGGACAGGGAATTGAAAAACTGTTTTTT. This codes for CASSPGQGIEKLFF.